This is a list of T cell receptor beta chains from one sample in a study of shared clonotypes between healthy human individuals. TCRdb's table, derived via immunoSEQ multiplex PCR, lists solely in-frame clones and lacks some. The data show about 1.5 million clones, 95% to 99% seen once. The sequencing sample was made of naive CD4+ T cells sorted from blood. The receptor source for this set is a man between 25 and 39 years old in good health. CDR3s include the opening cysteine and the closing phenylalanine or tryptophan. The D gene is left open where the match is weak. The size entry is marked missing in some rows and otherwise reads once, few, many or a size class.

j_call: TRBJ2-7
v_call: TRBV23-1
cdr3_length: 15
clone_size: NA
d_call: NA
cdr3_aa: CASSHRDLTSYEQYF
cdr3_nt: TGCGCCAGCAGTCACAGGGACCTCACATCCTACGAGCAGTACTTC

j_call: TRBJ2-3
v_call: TRBV7-9
cdr3_length: 15
clone_size: NA
d_call: TRBD1
cdr3_aa: CASSFKSTGADTQYF
cdr3_nt: TGTGCCAGCAGTTTTAAATCTACAGGGGCAGATACGCAGTATTTT

j_call: TRBJ2-1
v_call: TRBV19
cdr3_length: 13
clone_size: NA
d_call: NA
cdr3_aa: CASSISRFNEQFF
cdr3_nt: TGTGCCAGTAGTATTTCCCGGTTCAATGAGCAGTTCTTC

j_call: TRBJ2-2
v_call: TRBV7-3
cdr3_length: 16
clone_size: NA
d_call: TRBD2
cdr3_aa: CASSITSGRITGELFF
cdr3_nt: TGTGCCAGCAGCATCACTAGCGGGAGAATCACCGGGGAGCTGTTTTTT

j_call: TRBJ2-1
v_call: TRBV7-2
cdr3_length: 17
clone_size: NA
d_call: TRBD2
cdr3_aa: CASSLAPSGSSYNEQFF
cdr3_nt: TGTGCCAGCAGCTTAGCGCCTAGCGGGAGCTCCTACAATGAGCAGTTCTTC

j_call: TRBJ1-5
v_call: TRBV7-8
cdr3_length: 15
clone_size: NA
d_call: NA
cdr3_aa: CASSLAAGFNQPQHF
cdr3_nt: TGTGCCAGCAGCTTAGCGGCAGGGTTTAATCAGCCCCAGCATTTT

j_call: TRBJ2-7
v_call: TRBV9
cdr3_length: 15
clone_size: NA
d_call: NA
cdr3_aa: CASSPRGDNFYEQYF
cdr3_nt: TGTGCCAGCAGCCCGAGGGGGGACAACTTCTACGAGCAGTACTTC

j_call: TRBJ1-5
v_call: TRBV7-6
cdr3_length: 15
clone_size: NA
d_call: NA
cdr3_aa: CASSLAPGTDQPQHF
cdr3_nt: TGTGCCAGCAGCTTAGCGCCGGGCACAGATCAGCCCCAGCATTTT

j_call: TRBJ2-1
v_call: TRBV9
cdr3_length: 14
clone_size: NA
d_call: NA
cdr3_aa: CASSERGRFNEQFF
cdr3_nt: TGTGCCAGCAGCGAGAGGGGACGGTTCAATGAGCAGTTCTTC

j_call: TRBJ2-1
v_call: TRBV2
cdr3_length: 14
clone_size: NA
d_call: NA
cdr3_aa: CASRLGGSYNEQFF
cdr3_nt: TGTGCCAGCCGGCTCGGGGGCTCCTACAATGAGCAGTTCTTC

j_call: TRBJ1-1
v_call: TRBV9
cdr3_length: 14
clone_size: NA
d_call: NA
cdr3_aa: CASSVMSTNTEAFF
cdr3_nt: TGTGCCAGCAGCGTAATGAGTACGAACACTGAAGCTTTCTTT

j_call: TRBJ2-6
v_call: TRBV15
cdr3_length: 17
clone_size: NA
d_call: NA
cdr3_aa: CATSTQTAGTGANVLTF
cdr3_nt: TGTGCCACCAGCACCCAGACAGCTGGCACTGGGGCCAACGTCCTGACTTTC

j_call: TRBJ2-1
v_call: TRBV6-5
cdr3_length: 15
clone_size: NA
d_call: TRBD2
cdr3_aa: CASSYWVGGPGEQFF
cdr3_nt: TGTGCCAGCAGTTACTGGGTGGGAGGGCCCGGTGAGCAGTTCTTC

j_call: TRBJ2-5
v_call: TRBV27
cdr3_length: 14
clone_size: NA
d_call: NA
cdr3_aa: CASSFLARSKTQYF
cdr3_nt: TGTGCCAGCAGTTTTCTTGCCAGGTCTAAGACCCAGTACTTC

j_call: TRBJ2-3
v_call: TRBV2
cdr3_length: 16
clone_size: NA
d_call: TRBD1
cdr3_aa: CASRTWGDRNTDTQYF
cdr3_nt: TGTGCCAGCAGAACCTGGGGGGACAGGAACACAGATACGCAGTATTTT

j_call: TRBJ1-1
v_call: TRBV30
cdr3_length: 13
clone_size: NA
d_call: TRBD1
cdr3_aa: CAWSVDRVTEAFF
cdr3_nt: TGTGCCTGGAGTGTGGACAGGGTGACTGAAGCTTTCTTT

j_call: TRBJ1-1
v_call: TRBV15
cdr3_length: 15
clone_size: NA
d_call: NA
cdr3_aa: CATSRDQAKGDEAFF
cdr3_nt: TGTGCCACCAGCAGAGATCAGGCGAAGGGGGATGAAGCTTTCTTT

j_call: TRBJ2-7
v_call: TRBV2
cdr3_length: 15
clone_size: NA
d_call: NA
cdr3_aa: CASRRFTGNPYEQYF
cdr3_nt: TGTGCCAGCCGGAGGTTCACAGGGAACCCCTACGAGCAGTACTTC

j_call: TRBJ2-3
v_call: TRBV5-1
cdr3_length: 15
clone_size: NA
d_call: NA
cdr3_aa: CASSLAGGSTDTQYF
cdr3_nt: TGCGCCAGCAGCTTGGCCGGCGGAAGCACAGATACGCAGTATTTT

j_call: TRBJ1-4
v_call: TRBV29-1
cdr3_length: 12
clone_size: NA
d_call: NA
cdr3_aa: CSADSEGEKLFF
cdr3_nt: TGCAGCGCTGACTCCGAGGGTGAAAAACTGTTTTTT

j_call: TRBJ2-6
v_call: TRBV18
cdr3_length: 17
clone_size: NA
d_call: NA
cdr3_aa: CASSRDRRLSGANVLTF
cdr3_nt: TGTGCCAGCTCACGGGACCGACGCCTCTCTGGGGCCAACGTCCTGACTTTC

j_call: TRBJ2-1
v_call: TRBV6-5
cdr3_length: 15
clone_size: once
d_call: NA
cdr3_aa: CASRKGGVVYNEQFF
cdr3_nt: TGTGCCAGCAGAAAAGGAGGTGTAGTATACAATGAGCAGTTCTTC

j_call: TRBJ2-1
v_call: TRBV9
cdr3_length: 15
clone_size: NA
d_call: TRBD2
cdr3_aa: CASSEGLAEYNEQFF
cdr3_nt: TGTGCCAGCAGCGAAGGACTAGCGGAATACAATGAGCAGTTCTTC

j_call: TRBJ2-7
v_call: TRBV19
cdr3_length: 13
clone_size: NA
d_call: NA
cdr3_aa: CASRVSGTYEQYF
cdr3_nt: TGTGCCAGTAGAGTTTCGGGCACCTACGAGCAGTACTTC

j_call: TRBJ1-2
v_call: TRBV7-8
cdr3_length: 15
clone_size: NA
d_call: NA
cdr3_aa: CASSILGRPLRMIVF
cdr3_nt: TGTGCCAGCAGCATCCTGGGACGTCCGCTGCGGATGATAGTCTTC

j_call: TRBJ1-2
v_call: TRBV7-2
cdr3_length: 16
clone_size: once
d_call: TRBD1
cdr3_aa: CASSNLQGLRGYGYTF
cdr3_nt: TGTGCCAGCAGCAACCTACAGGGGCTCCGGGGCTATGGCTACACCTTC

j_call: TRBJ2-7
v_call: TRBV18
cdr3_length: 15
clone_size: NA
d_call: TRBD2
cdr3_aa: CASSPGLAGAYEQYF
cdr3_nt: TGTGCCAGCTCACCGGGACTAGCGGGCGCCTACGAGCAGTACTTC